Listed below are T cell receptor beta chains from one sample, sequenced in a study of OX40 agonist ivuxolimab in advanced cancers. Generated by immunoSEQ multiplex PCR, the TCRdb table keeps only in-frame clones and is missing some. Of 80,000 or so clones listed, approximately 89% are singletons. The specimen was CD4+ or CD8+ T cells sorted from blood, collected in a trial of the OX40 agonist ivuxolimab. These receptor sequences come from an adult with an advanced solid tumor such as melanoma, head and neck, liver or kidney cancer. The CDR3 runs from the conserved cysteine through the conserved F or W. The D gene is left open where the match is weak. Clone size is given for some rows only: seen once, a few or many times, or a class if the clone is expanded.

j_call: TRBJ1-1; v_call: TRBV2; clone_size: few; d_call: -; cdr3_aa: CASCGQPNTEAFF; cdr3_nt: TGTGCCAGTTGTGGACAGCCGAACACTGAAGCTTTCTTT
j_call: TRBJ2-3; v_call: TRBV14; clone_size: -; d_call: -; cdr3_aa: CASSTGPTGTQYF; cdr3_nt: TGTGCCAGCAGCACCGGACCCACGGGTACGCAGTATTTT
j_call: TRBJ2-1; v_call: TRBV7-3; clone_size: -; d_call: -; cdr3_aa: CASSPTATGNEQFF; cdr3_nt: TGTGCCAGCAGCCCCACGGCCACGGGGAATGAGCAGTTCTTC
j_call: TRBJ2-2; v_call: TRBV9; clone_size: -; d_call: -; cdr3_aa: CASSPSMGVYGELFF; cdr3_nt: TGTGCCAGCAGCCCGTCCATGGGAGTTTACGGGGAGCTGTTTTTT
j_call: TRBJ2-3; v_call: TRBV7-3; clone_size: -; d_call: TRBD2; cdr3_aa: CASSSGTSGRFKDTQYF; cdr3_nt: TGTGCCAGCAGCTCCGGGACTAGCGGGAGGTTTAAAGATACGCAGTATTTT
j_call: TRBJ1-2; v_call: TRBV6-1; clone_size: -; d_call: TRBD1; cdr3_aa: CASSEIGTGYYGYTF; cdr3_nt: TGTGCCAGCAGTGAAATTGGGACAGGTTACTATGGCTACACCTTC
j_call: TRBJ1-5; v_call: TRBV11-2; clone_size: -; d_call: -; cdr3_aa: CASSLDGSNQPQHF; cdr3_nt: TGTGCCAGCAGCTTGGACGGTAGCAATCAGCCCCAGCATTTT
j_call: TRBJ2-1; v_call: TRBV5-4; clone_size: once; d_call: TRBD2; cdr3_aa: CASTLAGVGSSYNEQFF; cdr3_nt: TGTGCCAGCACACTAGCGGGAGTGGGGAGCTCCTACAATGAGCAGTTCTTC
j_call: TRBJ1-2; v_call: TRBV5-3; clone_size: -; d_call: TRBD1; cdr3_aa: CARSRQGNYGYTF; cdr3_nt: TGTGCCAGAAGCCGACAGGGGAACTATGGCTACACCTTC
j_call: TRBJ2-3; v_call: TRBV19; clone_size: -; d_call: TRBD2; cdr3_aa: CASSTTSGGRTDTQYF; cdr3_nt: TGTGCCAGTAGTACGACTAGCGGGGGGCGCACAGATACGCAGTATTTT
j_call: TRBJ1-2; v_call: TRBV19; clone_size: -; d_call: -; cdr3_aa: CASSILGGYTF; cdr3_nt: TGTGCCAGTAGTATCCTAGGTGGCTACACCTTC
j_call: TRBJ2-5; v_call: TRBV5-5; clone_size: -; d_call: -; cdr3_aa: CASSRSRETQYF; cdr3_nt: TGTGCCAGCAGCCGGTCTAGAGAGACCCAGTACTTC
j_call: TRBJ2-5; v_call: TRBV5-1; clone_size: -; d_call: TRBD2; cdr3_aa: CASTIVGRSETQYF; cdr3_nt: TGCGCCAGCACGATCGTCGGGAGGTCAGAGACCCAGTACTTC
j_call: TRBJ1-1; v_call: TRBV28; clone_size: -; d_call: -; cdr3_aa: CASSFMGGMNTEAFF; cdr3_nt: TGTGCCAGCAGTTTTATGGGCGGTATGAACACTGAAGCTTTCTTT
j_call: TRBJ2-6; v_call: TRBV29-1; clone_size: -; d_call: -; cdr3_aa: CSVEGVGSGANVLTF; cdr3_nt: TGCAGCGTTGAAGGGGTGGGCTCTGGGGCCAACGTCCTGACTTTC
j_call: TRBJ1-5; v_call: TRBV18; clone_size: -; d_call: -; cdr3_aa: CASSPVGFQGPQHF; cdr3_nt: TGTGCCAGCTCACCAGTGGGGTTCCAGGGGCCCCAGCATTTT
j_call: TRBJ1-5; v_call: TRBV5-1; clone_size: -; d_call: -; cdr3_aa: CASSLVQFKSRPQHF; cdr3_nt: TGCGCCAGCAGCTTGGTCCAGTTCAAATCAAGGCCCCAGCATTTT
j_call: TRBJ2-3; v_call: TRBV9; clone_size: -; d_call: -; cdr3_aa: CASSVVGPAGSDTQYF; cdr3_nt: TGTGCCAGCAGCGTAGTAGGCCCCGCGGGGAGCGATACGCAGTATTTT
j_call: TRBJ1-1; v_call: TRBV10-3; clone_size: once; d_call: -; cdr3_aa: CAISERPGGSSTEAFF; cdr3_nt: TGTGCCATCAGTGAGCGACCGGGCGGTAGTTCCACTGAAGCTTTCTTT
j_call: TRBJ2-5; v_call: TRBV25-1; clone_size: -; d_call: TRBD1; cdr3_aa: CASGRTGHGETQYF; cdr3_nt: TGTGCCAGCGGACGGACAGGGCATGGGGAGACCCAGTACTTC
j_call: TRBJ1-6; v_call: TRBV19; clone_size: -; d_call: -; cdr3_aa: CASSGGRVDRASPLHF; cdr3_nt: TGTGCCAGTAGTGGGGGTCGGGTCGATAGAGCCTCACCCCTCCACTTT
j_call: TRBJ2-1; v_call: TRBV5-6; clone_size: -; d_call: TRBD2; cdr3_aa: CASSLTGTSGIWTYNEQFF; cdr3_nt: TGTGCCAGCAGCTTAACCGGGACTAGCGGGATTTGGACCTACAATGAGCAGTTCTTC
j_call: TRBJ1-1; v_call: TRBV9; clone_size: few; d_call: -; cdr3_aa: CASSVGAGRAYTEAFF; cdr3_nt: TGTGCCAGCAGCGTAGGGGCAGGGAGGGCGTACACTGAAGCTTTCTTT
j_call: TRBJ2-7; v_call: TRBV6-1; clone_size: -; d_call: -; cdr3_aa: CASSAQGTRISYEQYF; cdr3_nt: TGTGCCAGCAGTGCACAGGGGACTCGTATCTCCTACGAGCAGTACTTC
j_call: TRBJ1-6; v_call: TRBV28; clone_size: -; d_call: -; cdr3_aa: CASSGSGTTNSPLHF; cdr3_nt: TGTGCCAGCAGTGGATCGGGGACTACTAATTCACCCCTCCACTTT
j_call: TRBJ1-6; v_call: TRBV23-1; clone_size: -; d_call: -; cdr3_aa: CASSQFPHGPDSPLHF; cdr3_nt: TGCGCCAGCAGTCAATTCCCTCATGGGCCCGATTCACCCCTCCACTTT
j_call: TRBJ2-3; v_call: TRBV6-5; clone_size: -; d_call: -; cdr3_aa: CASSSPASGANTQYF; cdr3_nt: TGTGCCAGCAGTTCCCCCGCTTCCGGGGCAAATACGCAGTATTTT
j_call: TRBJ2-1; v_call: TRBV9; clone_size: -; d_call: TRBD2; cdr3_aa: CASSVELAGANEQFF; cdr3_nt: TGTGCCAGCAGCGTAGAACTAGCGGGGGCTAATGAGCAGTTCTTC
j_call: TRBJ1-2; v_call: TRBV27; clone_size: -; d_call: -; cdr3_aa: CASSPSLRYGYTF; cdr3_nt: TGTGCCAGCAGTCCTAGCCTGCGCTATGGCTACACCTTC
j_call: TRBJ2-1; v_call: TRBV27; clone_size: -; d_call: TRBD2; cdr3_aa: CATSLAGGNEQFF; cdr3_nt: TGTGCCACCTCTCTAGCGGGGGGCAATGAGCAGTTCTTC
j_call: TRBJ1-2; v_call: TRBV19; clone_size: -; d_call: -; cdr3_aa: CASSIGNSNYGYTF; cdr3_nt: TGTGCCAGTAGTATCGGTAACAGTAACTATGGCTACACCTTC
j_call: TRBJ2-7; v_call: TRBV4-2; clone_size: -; d_call: -; cdr3_aa: CASSQARLAYEQYF; cdr3_nt: TGTGCCAGCAGCCAAGCCCGCCTAGCGTACGAGCAGTACTTC
j_call: TRBJ2-6; v_call: TRBV28; clone_size: once; d_call: TRBD2; cdr3_aa: CASSSAAGGLFSGANVLTF; cdr3_nt: TGTGCCAGCAGTAGTGCAGCGGGAGGCCTTTTCTCTGGGGCCAACGTCCTGACTTTC
j_call: TRBJ2-7; v_call: TRBV5-1; clone_size: few; d_call: -; cdr3_aa: CASSLIPTTAYEQYF; cdr3_nt: TGCGCCAGCAGCTTGATCCCCACTACGGCCTACGAGCAGTACTTC
j_call: TRBJ2-3; v_call: TRBV9; clone_size: -; d_call: TRBD2; cdr3_aa: CASSVGASGLSSTDTQYF; cdr3_nt: TGTGCCAGCAGCGTAGGGGCTAGCGGTCTTTCTAGCACAGATACGCAGTATTTT
j_call: TRBJ1-3; v_call: TRBV2; clone_size: -; d_call: -; cdr3_aa: CASSERGGLPSGNTIYF; cdr3_nt: TGTGCCAGCAGTGAAAGGGGGGGGCTTCCGTCTGGAAACACCATATATTTT